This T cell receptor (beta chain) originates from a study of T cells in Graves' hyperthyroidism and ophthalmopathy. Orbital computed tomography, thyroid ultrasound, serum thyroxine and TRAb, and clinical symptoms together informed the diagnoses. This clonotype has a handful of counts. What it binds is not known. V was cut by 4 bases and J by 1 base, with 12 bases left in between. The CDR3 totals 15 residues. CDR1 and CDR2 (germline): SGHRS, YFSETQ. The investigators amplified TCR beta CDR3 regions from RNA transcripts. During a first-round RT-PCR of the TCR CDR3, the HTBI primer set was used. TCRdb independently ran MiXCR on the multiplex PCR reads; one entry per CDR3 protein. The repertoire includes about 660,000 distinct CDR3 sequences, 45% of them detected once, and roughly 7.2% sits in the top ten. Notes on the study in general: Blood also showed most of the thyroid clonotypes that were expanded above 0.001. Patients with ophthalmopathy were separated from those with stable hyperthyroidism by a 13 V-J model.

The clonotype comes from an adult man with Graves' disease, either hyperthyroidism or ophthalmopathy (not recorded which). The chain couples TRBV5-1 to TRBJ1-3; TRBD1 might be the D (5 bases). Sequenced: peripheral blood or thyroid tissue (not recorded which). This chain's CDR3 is CASSQGLMSGNTIYF. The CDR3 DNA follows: TGCGCCAGCAGCCAGGGACTTATGTCTGGAAACACCATATATTTT. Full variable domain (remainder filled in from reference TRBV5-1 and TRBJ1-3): KAGVTQTPRYLIKTRGQQVTLSCSPISGHRSVSWYQQTPGQGLQFLFEYFSETQRNKGNFPGRFSGRQFSNSRSEMNVSTLELGDSALYLCASSQGLMSGNTIYFGEGSWLTVV.